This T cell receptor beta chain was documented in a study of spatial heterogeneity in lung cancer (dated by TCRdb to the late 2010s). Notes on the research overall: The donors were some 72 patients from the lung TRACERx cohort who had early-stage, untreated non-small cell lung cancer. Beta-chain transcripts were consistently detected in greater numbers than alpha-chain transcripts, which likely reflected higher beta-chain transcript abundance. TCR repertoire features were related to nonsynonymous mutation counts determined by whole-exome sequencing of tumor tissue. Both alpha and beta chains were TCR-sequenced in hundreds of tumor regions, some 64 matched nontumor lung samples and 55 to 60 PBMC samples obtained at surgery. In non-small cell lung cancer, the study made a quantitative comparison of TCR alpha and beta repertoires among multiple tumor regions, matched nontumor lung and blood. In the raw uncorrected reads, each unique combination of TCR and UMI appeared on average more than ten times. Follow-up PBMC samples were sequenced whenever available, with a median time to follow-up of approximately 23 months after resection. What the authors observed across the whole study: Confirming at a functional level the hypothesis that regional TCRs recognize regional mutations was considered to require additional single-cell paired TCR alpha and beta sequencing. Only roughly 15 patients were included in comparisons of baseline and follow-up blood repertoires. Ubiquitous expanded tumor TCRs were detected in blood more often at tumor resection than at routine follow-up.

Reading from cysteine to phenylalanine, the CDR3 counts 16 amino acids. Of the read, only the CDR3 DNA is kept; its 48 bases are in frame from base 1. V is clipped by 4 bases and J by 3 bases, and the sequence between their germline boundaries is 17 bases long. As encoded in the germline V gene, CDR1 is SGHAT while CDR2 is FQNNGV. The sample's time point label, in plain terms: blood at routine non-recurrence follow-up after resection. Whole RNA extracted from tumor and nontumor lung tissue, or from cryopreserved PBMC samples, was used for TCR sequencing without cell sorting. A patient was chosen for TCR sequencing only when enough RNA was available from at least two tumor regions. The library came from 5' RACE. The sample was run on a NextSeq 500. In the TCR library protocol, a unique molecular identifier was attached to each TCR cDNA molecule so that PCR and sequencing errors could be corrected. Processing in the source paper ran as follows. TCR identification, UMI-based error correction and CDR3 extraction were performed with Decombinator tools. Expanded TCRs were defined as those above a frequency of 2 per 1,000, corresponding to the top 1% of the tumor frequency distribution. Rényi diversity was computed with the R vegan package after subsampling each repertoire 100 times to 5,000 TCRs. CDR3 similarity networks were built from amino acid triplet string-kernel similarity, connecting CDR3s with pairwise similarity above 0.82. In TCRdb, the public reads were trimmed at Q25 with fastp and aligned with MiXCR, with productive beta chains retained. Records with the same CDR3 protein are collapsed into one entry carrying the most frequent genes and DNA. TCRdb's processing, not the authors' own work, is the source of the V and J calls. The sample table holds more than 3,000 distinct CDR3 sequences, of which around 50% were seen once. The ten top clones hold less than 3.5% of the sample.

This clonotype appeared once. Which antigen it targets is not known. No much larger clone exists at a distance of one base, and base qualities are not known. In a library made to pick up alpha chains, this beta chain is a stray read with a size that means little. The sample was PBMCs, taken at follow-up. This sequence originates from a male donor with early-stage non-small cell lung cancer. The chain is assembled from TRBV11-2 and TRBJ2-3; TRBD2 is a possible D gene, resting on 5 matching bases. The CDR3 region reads CASSSWQAGGTDTQYF. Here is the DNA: TGTGCCAGCAGCTCCTGGCAGGCCGGAGGAACAGATACGCAGTATTTT.